Following are 10 T cell receptor beta chains from one sample sequenced in a study of CD8 T cells in Susac syndrome. Random hexamers served to reverse transcribe roughly 0.45 to 1 ug RNA. One entry per CDR3 protein results from TCRdb running MiXCR on the immunoSEQ multiplex PCR reads. The table has 250,000 or so distinct CDR3 sequences, 90% to 95% seen once. Source material: CD4+ T cells from PBMCs. These TCRs come from a human donor with multiple sclerosis.

The chain has TRBV5-6 and TRBJ2-1; D may match TRBD1 or TRBD2 (5 bases each). V lost 4 bases and J 5 bases, leaving 13 bases between the germline ends. There are 14 residues in the CDR3. The germline V gene has CDR1 SGHDT and CDR2 YYEEEE. Written as DNA, the CDR3 is TGTGCCAGCAGCCTCCGGGACCGAGACAATGAGCAGTTCTTC. Protein: CASSLRDRDNEQFF.

This chain uses TRBV6-6 with TRBJ2-7; a weak D match, TRBD2 (5 bases). This CDR3 region has 16 residues. The V gene lost 5 bases and the J gene lost 0 bases, with 17 bases spanning the gap. Germline V gives CDR1 MNHNY, CDR2 SVGAGI (reference sequence). CDR3 nucleotides: TGTGCCAGCAGTACGACCCGAGGGCCCAGCTCCTACGAGCAGTACGTC. Translated, it gives CASSTTRGPSSYEQYV.

This clonotype came up once. The chain carries TRBV2 and TRBJ2-5; the D is unclear. Germline CDR1 is SNHLY and CDR2 is FYNNEI. The CDR3 covers 14 residues. The germline V and J ends were trimmed by 4 bases and 0 bases, with 9 bases remaining between them. CDR3 DNA: TGTGCCAGCAGTGCAGCTAGACACCAAGAGACCCAGTACTTC. It yields the protein CASSAARHQETQYF.

The V and J genes are TRBV20-1 and TRBJ1-5; D gene ambiguous. V was clipped by 0 bases and J by 0 bases, with 12 bases between them. This CDR3 spans 16 amino acids. The germline V gene encodes CDR1 DFQATT and CDR2 SNEGSKA (reference sequence). As DNA, the CDR3 is TGCAGTGCTAGAGATAAATCCTACTATAGCAATCAGCCCCAGCATTTT. It is translated as CSARDKSYYSNQPQHF.

This chain uses TRBV28 with TRBJ2-2; D is uncertain. Deletions cut 10 bases from V and 0 bases from J, with 9 bases between. This CDR3 comprises 13 residues. Germline assignment: CDR1 MDHEN and CDR2 SYDVKM. The DNA of the CDR3 is TGTGCCATCACTAAGACGAACACCGGGGAGCTGTTTTTT. This gives the protein CAITKTNTGELFF. Combining the CDR3 with reference TRBV28 and TRBJ2-2 gives the whole variable domain DVKVTQSSRYLVKRTGEKVFLECVQDMDHENMFWYRQDPGLGLRLIYFSYDVKMKEKGDIPEGYSVSREKKERFSLILESASTNQTSMYLCAITKTNTGELFFGEGSRLTVL.

This clonotype was detected once. The rearrangement links TRBV18 to TRBJ1-3; D ambiguous. V was clipped by 1 base and J by 0 bases, with 13 bases between them. CDR1 and CDR2 (germline): KGHSH, LQKENI. This CDR3 spans 17 amino acids. The CDR3 DNA reads as TGTGCCAGCTCACCACTTTCAAAGCCCAACTCTGGAAACACCATATATTTT. Translated, it gives CASSPLSKPNSGNTIYF.

The V gene is TRBV4-2, the J gene TRBJ2-1; D not resolved. CDR1 and CDR2 from the germline V gene are LGHNA and YNFKEQ. Trimming pared 7 bases from V and 4 bases from J, leaving 11 bases between. This CDR3 contains 13 residues. The CDR3 here is CASKAQGYNEQFF. The CDR3 DNA follows: TGTGCCAGCAAAGCGCAAGGTTACAATGAGCAGTTCTTC.

The chain employs TRBV4-1 and TRBJ2-5; possible D gene TRBD2, 5 bases. The CDR3 covers 13 residues. Germline CDR1 is MGHRA and CDR2 is YSYEKL. V was pared by 2 bases and J by 5 bases, with 9 bases between. The CDR3 sequence is CASSQTRAETQYF. The DNA of the CDR3 is TGCGCCAGCAGCCAAACGAGGGCCGAGACCCAGTACTTC.

The genes are TRBV5-1 and TRBJ1-4; TRBD1 matches 7 bases. The CDR3 is made up of 15 amino acids. V lost 4 bases to trimming and J lost 3 bases; unmatched junction nucleotides: 6. Germline CDR1 SGHRS, CDR2 YFSETQ. The CDR3 sequence: CASSGTGTANEKLFF. The CDR3 nucleotides read TGCGCCAGCAGCGGCACCGGGACAGCTAATGAAAAACTGTTTTTT.

This clonotype has just one count. The rearrangement uses TRBV4-1 and TRBJ2-7; 7 bases line up with TRBD2. The CDR3 extends over 17 amino acids. Losses at the gene ends were 3 bases for V and 0 bases for J; bases not matched to a gene: 11. Germline loops: CDR1 MGHRA, CDR2 YSYEKL. In DNA, the CDR3 is TGCGCCAGCAGCCACCCCACCGCGCGGGGGAGCTCCTACGAGCAGTACTTC. Encoded protein: CASSHPTARGSSYEQYF.